These 20 T cell receptor beta chains were sequenced from one sample in a study of cytomegalovirus exposure and HLA in healthy donors. The PCR used 60 Vbeta and 13 Jbeta primers. Libraries were prepared by immunoSEQ multiplex PCR; TCRdb keeps only in-frame clonotypes and omits some of them. In the table there are 170,000 or so clones, about four fifths of which are singletons. Sequenced input: PBMCs. The origin of the receptors is a boy aged 2 to 10 in good health and CMV-seronegative.

J is TRBJ2-2 and V is TRBV5-1; D might be TRBD2 (5 bases). Germline V lookup: CDR1 SGHRS, CDR2 YFSETQ. Trimming stripped 5 bases from V and 2 bases from J, with 13 bases between. The CDR3 is 15 residues long. DNA for the CDR3: TGCGCCAGCAGAATTGAAGGACTCAACACCGGGGAGCTGTTTTTT. Amino acid sequence: CASRIEGLNTGELFF. Complete variable domain (other parts from reference TRBV5-1 and TRBJ2-2): KAGVTQTPRYLIKTRGQQVTLSCSPISGHRSVSWYQQTPGQGLQFLFEYFSETQRNKGNFPGRFSGRQFSNSRSEMNVSTLELGDSALYLCASRIEGLNTGELFFGEGSRLTVL.

Comment on this clone: The DNA is left out, because the CDR3 cannot be placed on it with certainty; the CDR3 is given as TCRdb lists it. This chain joins TRBV27 and TRBJ2-1; the table assigns TRBD1, which was not confirmed against the DNA. The CDR3 contains 11 residues when both ends are counted. Germline V gene sequence: CDR1 MNHEY, CDR2 SMNVEV (reference sequence). This CDR3 is CASILGDEQFF.

Only a few counts were recorded for this clone. The gene calls are TRBV27 and TRBJ2-7; 7 positions match TRBD1. Per the germline V gene, CDR1 is MNHEY and CDR2 is SMNVEV (reference sequence). The CDR3 totals 14 residues. After removal of 6 bases from V and 1 base from J, the junction contained 6 bases not matched to a gene. This CDR3 reads CASSKGRGSYEQYF. The CDR3, as DNA: TGTGCCAGCAGCAAAGGCAGGGGGTCCTACGAGCAGTACTTC.

In this sample, this clone turned up once. The rearrangement joins TRBV30 to TRBJ2-5, with D maybe TRBD2 (6 bases). TRBJ2-7 matches the DNA end more closely, so the J call is doubtful. Germline V gives CDR1 GTSNPN, CDR2 SVGIG (reference sequence). This CDR3 is 13 amino acids long. The CDR3 nucleotides read TGTGCCTGGACATCAGGGAGGCCCTACGAGCAGTACTTC. This encodes CAWTSGRPYEQYF.

This clone occurred once. The rearrangement joins TRBV7-2 to TRBJ2-3; D unclear. In germline, CDR1 is SGHTA, CDR2 FQGNSA. The V gene lost 1 base and the J gene lost 2 bases, with 7 bases spanning the gap. The CDR3 spans 14 residues. This CDR3 is CASSLVLFTDTQYF. Written as DNA, the CDR3 is TGTGCCAGCAGCTTAGTACTATTCACAGATACGCAGTATTTT.

The CDR3 loop is CASSPDTFNYGYTF. CDR3 nucleotides: TGTGCCAGCAGCCCCGACACATTTAACTATGGCTACACCTTC. The chain is built from TRBV7-9 and TRBJ1-2; D gene uncertain. CDR1 and CDR2 (germline): SEHNR, FQNEAQ (reference sequence). This CDR3 is built from 14 residues. V was trimmed by 5 bases and J by 1 base, leaving 11 bases between them.

This chain connects TRBV7-3 to TRBJ2-2; TRBD1 matches 7 bases. Germline lookup yields CDR1 SGHTA and CDR2 FQGTGA. Losses at the gene ends were 3 bases for V and 6 bases for J; bases not matched to a gene: 7. The CDR3 length is 15 residues. The CDR3 is CASSFPGQDPGELFF. The CDR3 DNA reads TGTGCCAGCAGCTTCCCAGGACAGGACCCCGGGGAGCTGTTTTTT.

The DNA for the CDR3 is TGTGCCAGTAAAGGGACAGCCAGACTCTCTGGGGCCAACGTCCTGACTTTC. The encoded protein is CASKGTARLSGANVLTF. The V and J genes are TRBV19 and TRBJ2-6; 7 bases are shared with TRBD1. The germline V gene has CDR1 LNHDA and CDR2 SQIVND (reference sequence). J was trimmed by 0 bases and V by 7 bases; bases with no gene match: 9. This CDR3 is 17 amino acids long.

CDR3 residues: CASSLTGHTGELFF. CDR3 in DNA: TGCGCCAGCAGCTTGACAGGTCACACCGGGGAGCTGTTTTTT. This chain connects TRBV5-1 to TRBJ2-2; tentative D call: TRBD1 (5 bases). With 1 base removed from V and 3 bases from J, the gap between germline ends came to 7 bases. Germline CDR1 and CDR2: SGHRS and YFSETQ. The CDR3 length is 14 residues.

V is TRBV11-2 and J is TRBJ1-4, with no clear D. Per the germline V gene, CDR1 is SGHAT and CDR2 is FQNNGV. This CDR3 has 14 residues. The V end lost 4 bases, the J end lost 0 bases, and 6 bases lay between the germline ends. The CDR3 sequence is CASSWAATNEKLFF. The CDR3 DNA sequence: TGTGCCAGCAGCTGGGCTGCAACTAATGAAAAACTGTTTTTT.

The CDR3 sequence is CASSQRGQRNTEAFF. The CDR3 nucleotides read TGTGCCAGCAGCCAACGGGGACAGAGGAACACTGAAGCTTTCTTT. V and J are TRBV11-2 and TRBJ1-1, with TRBD1 identical over 7 bases. The CDR3 is 15 residues long. V lost 5 bases and J lost 1; bases outside the gene matches: 7. Germline lookup yields CDR1 SGHAT and CDR2 FQNNGV.

The V gene is TRBV27, the J gene TRBJ2-6; 13 bases are a match to TRBD2. CDR3 length: 18 residues. Per germline, CDR1 MNHEY and CDR2 SMNVEV (reference sequence). With V trimmed by 4 bases and J by 0 bases, 3 bases remained unmatched. The CDR3 region has the DNA TGTGCCAGCAGTTGGGGACTAGCGGGGCCCTCTGGGGCCAACGTCCTGACTTTC. This translates into CASSWGLAGPSGANVLTF.

This chain uses TRBV11-2 with TRBJ2-7; D ambiguous. V was pared by 5 bases and J by 3 bases, with 11 bases between. The CDR3 has 13 amino acids. The germline V gene has CDR1 SGHAT and CDR2 FQNNGV. CDR3: CASSRRLVYEQYF. The CDR3 coding sequence is TGTGCCAGCAGCCGCCGACTCGTCTACGAGCAGTACTTC.

CDR3: CASSAGLPRIEQYF. The DNA for the CDR3 is TGTGCCAGCAGCGCGGGGCTCCCTAGGATCGAGCAGTACTTC. V usage is TRBV13 and J usage is TRBJ2-7; D possibly corresponds to TRBD2 (6 bases). CDR1 and CDR2 (germline): PRHDT, FYEKMQ (reference sequence). With 5 bases removed from V and 6 bases from J, the gap between germline ends came to 17 bases. The length of the CDR3 is 14 residues.

The CDR3 sequence: CAISGAGQGSTEAFF. CDR3 in DNA: TGTGCCATCAGTGGGGCGGGACAGGGGAGCACTGAAGCTTTCTTT. The chain is built from TRBV10-3 and TRBJ1-1, with 10 bases that match TRBD1. With 4 bases clipped from V and 4 bases from J, the junction kept 6 bases outside the gene matches. The length of the CDR3 is 15 residues. Germline CDR1 reads ENHRY; CDR2 reads SYGVKD.

The rearrangement joins TRBV6-6 to TRBJ2-5; D is unresolved. CDR3 length: 12 amino acids. The V end lost 4 bases, the J end lost 7 bases, and 10 bases lay between the germline ends. From germline, CDR1 is MNHNY and CDR2 SVGAGI (reference sequence). CDR3 sequence reads: CASSSRSSTQYF. CDR3 in DNA: TGTGCCAGCAGTTCCCGTTCTTCGACCCAGTACTTC.

This clone was detected once. The V and J genes are TRBV7-5 and TRBJ2-2; TRBD1 reflects the table's D call only, with no check against the DNA. TRBV7-5 is tagged as a pseudogene. This CDR3 has 16 amino acids. The CDR3, as DNA: TGTGTCAGAAGCTTAATGGGACAGCGAAACACCGGGGAGCTGTTTTTT. It is translated as CVRSLMGQRNTGELFF.

The V and J genes are TRBV2 and TRBJ1-6; D unresolved. The germline V and J ends were trimmed by 6 bases and 14 bases, with 20 bases remaining between them. Germline CDR1 SNHLY, CDR2 FYNNEI. The CDR3 is 14 amino acids. This CDR3 is CASSAAAKNLALHF. The CDR3 DNA reads TGTGCCAGCAGCGCGGCAGCGAAAAATTTGGCCCTCCACTTT.

The V gene is TRBV6-1, the J gene TRBJ2-3, with 10 bases aligning to TRBD1. This CDR3 spans 15 amino acids. CDR1 and CDR2 from the germline V gene are MNHNS and SASEGT. The V segment lost 7 bases and the J segment 5 bases; nucleotides outside the gene matches: 9. The CDR3 DNA follows: TGTGCCAGCAATCAAGACAGGGGGCATAAAGATACGCAGTATTTT. Translated: CASNQDRGHKDTQYF.

Regarding this clone: Germline is not matched at one junction end, which may reflect a read error. This chain links TRBV30 with TRBJ1-1, with a possible D match to TRBD1 (6 bases). The V gene's germline CDR1 is GTSNPN and CDR2 SVGIG (reference sequence). The CDR3 has 14 residues. CDR3 bases: TGTGCCTGGAGTGTAGATGGAGGGGGGGCAGGGTGGGATTTT. It codes for CAWSVDGGGAGWDF.